This T cell receptor beta chain was profiled in a study of cytomegalovirus exposure and HLA in healthy donors (dated 2017 in TCRdb). Study-wide context: An earlier analysis of about 560 of the donors reported 276 Gb of sequence data and around 120 million unique TCR beta sequences obtained from approximately 180 million T cells. The study used immunosequencing to profile the T cell repertoires of approximately 640 subjects and linked those repertoires to cytomegalovirus serostatus. The number of donors typed differed by locus, with 629-630 for A, B, C, DRB1 and DQB1, more than 500 for DQA1, 600 to 610 for DPA1, and approximately 470 for DPB1. High-throughput TCR immunosequencing, statistical association of individual TCRs with disease status, and machine learning were combined to predict cytomegalovirus infection status. Because of strong linkage in the cohort, a few DR-DQ haplotypes were treated as single units for association and clustering. Approximately 310 gigabases of sequencing data and 78 million or so unique TCR sequences were included in an early release covering about 620 HLA-typed donors. Among a few hundred genotyped donors of the cohort, an average of about 240,000 unique TCR beta nucleotide sequences were sequenced per donor, roughly a sixth of them non-productive. The study aimed to test whether cataloging public T cell receptors could reveal signatures of past pathogen exposure. All discovery cohort repertoires had been generated on a single sequencing platform. The later analysis used no new phenotypic data to find candidate immune exposures, relying instead on TCR beta sequences and their occurrence across donors. A later genetic analysis used genome-wide SNP genotypes for about three fifths of the 666 donors, treating that subset as a discovery cohort. The genetic ancestry cluster associated with self-reported Caucasian donors included about 84% of the 300 to 400 genotyped donors. A later analysis re-analyzed previously published TCR beta repertoires from roughly 690 donors and added high-resolution HLA genotyping to study TCR occurrence patterns. An earlier analysis of approximately 580 of the donors used high-throughput TCR beta sequencing to judge whether each TCR beta V gene segment behaved as functional or pseudogenic. Both class I and class II loci were covered by HLA typing, at four-digit resolution. Besides the first cohort of 550 to 750 subjects, a separate validation cohort made up of over 100 different subjects was used. Donor age, sex, ethnicity and CMV serostatus were compiled alongside the repertoire data. What the study reported, not specific to this receptor: Sequencing depth was assumed to be roughly uniform across donors in the presence/absence analyses, though that assumption may not hold. The authors suggested that the approach could potentially be generalized to other disease states and immunological phenotypes. Because the 87-base-pair reads could not distinguish some IMGT-functional V segments, including TRBV6-2 and TRBV6-3, those segments were excluded. A later analysis found that TCR association rates varied across HLA loci, with DRB1 alleles showing the most associated TCRs and HLA-C alleles the fewest. At a false discovery rate of 0.05, a later analysis linked about 17,000 TCR beta sequences to specific HLA alleles. According to a later analysis, most CMV-associated TCR beta chains appeared to be HLA-restricted, and the HLA associations seemed to be driven largely by CMV exposure. Because HLA typing was unavailable for some donors at each locus, only the typed subset was used in association tests. In both the original and validation cohorts, the classifier was reported to diagnose cytomegalovirus status with high specificity and sensitivity. A few of the identified cytomegalovirus-associated TCR beta chains were confirmed in vitro to be specific for cytomegalovirus antigens. A group of highly shared sequence variants was considered likely to be a technical artifact of the sequencing pipeline. The cohort was sequenced for TCR beta chains only, and without alpha or paired-chain data the features that could be detected were limited. A further reported finding was that TCR beta sequences accurately predicted the HLA-A and HLA-B alleles for most subjects in the first cohort. A later genetic analysis associated a missense DCLRE1C variant with V-gene and J-gene trimming of TCR beta chains, and an independent cohort replicated the association. The earlier analysis of around 600 of the donors excluded 15 to 20 rarely observed V segments, including chromosome 9 orphons, because counts were too low. Broadly in line with IMGT annotations, most TCR beta V segments showed up in productive rearrangements about 87% or about 30% of the time in an earlier analysis of several hundred of the donors. For the cohort, immune exposure information was limited to CMV serostatus. The study listed 164 TCR beta chains as associated with cytomegalovirus. Strong co-occurrence of HLA alleles, especially DR and DQ, made assigning TCR associations to individual alleles difficult. In a later analysis, HLA-associated TCR beta chains showed more clonal expansion and lower generation probabilities than non-associated chains that were equally common. Linkage disequilibrium might explain the correlated functional status among segregating V segments, but an unknown experimental factor could not be excluded. In a later analysis, several top co-occurrence clusters were reported to appear linked to parvovirus B19, influenza, CMV and Epstein-Barr virus. While some public TCRs were present in many individuals, most TCR sequences turned up only very rarely across donors. According to a later genetic analysis, donors in an Asian-associated ancestry cluster had fewer N-insertions in productive TCRs than the approximately 670-donor mean.

Library prep was done by the immunoSEQ multiplex PCR assay. A mixture of 60 forward primers for TCR Vbeta segments and 13 reverse primers for TCR Jbeta segments was used in the multiplex PCR. A multiplex PCR assay on genomic DNA amplified the CDR3 region of rearranged TCR beta genes. The amplified TCR beta libraries were sequenced on the Illumina HiSeq System as 87-base-pair reads. For the original study's pipeline: Across the 666 repertoires, a later analysis counted 60 million to 90 million unique TCR beta chains, 9.5 million to 12 million of which were shared by at least two donors. A nearest-neighbor algorithm error-corrected the raw reads and collapsed the reads into unique sequences, merging closely related sequences to remove PCR and sequencing errors. Alignment of CDR3 sequences to IMGT reference sequences was used to assign V, D and J gene segments. For a sequence to be retained, at least a six-nucleotide match to both a V gene segment and a J gene segment was required. A rearrangement was called productive if the CDR3 had no stop codons and remained in frame with V and J, and every other rearrangement was called non-productive. CDR3 was defined according to IMGT convention as the region running from the second conserved V-encoded cysteine to the conserved J-encoded phenylalanine. The earlier analysis of 587 of the donors excluded sequences that lacked an unambiguous match to a single V gene segment. In an earlier analysis of 587 of the donors, a V segment was called functional when productive rearrangements were above 56.7%, and segregating when the standard deviation between donors exceeded 5%. A statistical classification framework was built for diagnosing cytomegalovirus status from the catalog of TCR beta chain sequences. A later analysis assigned V and J genes by comparing TCR nucleotide sequences with IMGT/GENE-DB human TR gene sequences. In a later analysis, CDR3 sequences and most-parsimonious VDJ recombination scenarios were assigned using the TCRdist pipeline. A later analysis defined each TCR beta chain by its CDR3 amino acid sequence plus V-gene family, and excluded reads lacking a unique V-gene family. In a later analysis, a few hundred highly shared, low-generation-probability nucleotide sequences were removed to address suspected cross-contamination and a sequencing artifact. In a later analysis, a clonal expansion index was calculated for each public chain from normalized within-repertoire ranks of inferred template counts. A later analysis computed generation probabilities with a VDJ recombination model fitted to out-of-frame rearrangements, and checked the results against IGoR. In a later analysis, TCR-TCR, TCR-HLA and TCR-CMV co-occurrence was scored with hypergeometric tests, and a repertoire-size bias correction was applied to TCR pairs. In a later analysis, false discovery rates were estimated by permuting HLA or CMV assignments 20 times. In a later analysis, co-occurring TCRs were grouped using DBSCAN, and TCRdist sequence similarity was added for clustering within HLA-allele-positive subsets. Co-occurrence clustering excluded repertoires with fewer than 30,000 or more than 120,000 public chains, plus five with anomalous nucleotide sharing. Not all clones reach the TCRdb copy of this immuneACCESS table, which keeps in-frame sequences only. Checked studies attribute under half of the gap to unresolved V genes and leave the rest unexplained. The V and J calls and clone size come from that table; D and trimming were worked out from the DNA. The sample table lists about 180,000 clones, more than 65% of them with a count of one. 2% to 2.5% of the sample belongs to the ten largest clones.

Between the V and J ends, shortened by 7 bases and 2 bases respectively, the junction contains 18 bases. Measured from the cysteine to the phenylalanine, the CDR3 is 15 residues long. CDR3 DNA only is kept here, 45 bases in frame from base 1. CDR1 and CDR2, per the germline V gene, are LGHNA and YSLEER. Points on this clone: This receptor's antigen is unknown. There are no base qualities to consult, and no much larger clone falls within one base.

In total, around 600 healthy bone marrow donors made up the cohort. At the time of sampling, all cohort members were nominally healthy, though unrecorded immune exposures were likely present. The donor was CMV seropositive and was included in the group of some 290 seropositive cohort members. Each donor provided a peripheral blood sample, and peripheral blood mononuclear cells were used for TCR beta sequencing. Genomic DNA extraction from the blood cell samples was performed with the Qiagen DNeasy Blood Extraction Kit. The receptor chain draws on TRBV4-3 and TRBJ2-7; the D gene cannot be resolved reliably. The sample taken for sequencing was PBMCs. The source is a woman aged 25 to 39 in good health and CMV-seropositive. The nucleotides are TGCGCCAGCACTACGCTATTGAGGTTGCCCTACGAGCAGTACTTC. It translates to CASTTLLRLPYEQYF.